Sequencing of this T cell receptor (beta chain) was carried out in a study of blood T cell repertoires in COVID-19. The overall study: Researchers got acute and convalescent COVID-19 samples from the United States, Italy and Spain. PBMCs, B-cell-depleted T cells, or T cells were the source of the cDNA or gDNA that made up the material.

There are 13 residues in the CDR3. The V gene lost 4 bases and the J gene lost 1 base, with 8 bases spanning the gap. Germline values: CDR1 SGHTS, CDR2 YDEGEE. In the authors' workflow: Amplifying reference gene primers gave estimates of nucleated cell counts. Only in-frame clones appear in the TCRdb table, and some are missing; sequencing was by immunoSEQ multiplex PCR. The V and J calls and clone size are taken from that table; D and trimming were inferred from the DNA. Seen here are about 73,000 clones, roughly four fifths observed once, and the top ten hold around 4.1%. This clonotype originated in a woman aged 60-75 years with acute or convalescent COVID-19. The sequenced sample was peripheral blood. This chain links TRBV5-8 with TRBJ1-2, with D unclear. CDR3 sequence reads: CASSQTSNYGYTF. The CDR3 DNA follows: TGTGCCAGCAGCCAGACAAGTAACTATGGCTACACCTTC.